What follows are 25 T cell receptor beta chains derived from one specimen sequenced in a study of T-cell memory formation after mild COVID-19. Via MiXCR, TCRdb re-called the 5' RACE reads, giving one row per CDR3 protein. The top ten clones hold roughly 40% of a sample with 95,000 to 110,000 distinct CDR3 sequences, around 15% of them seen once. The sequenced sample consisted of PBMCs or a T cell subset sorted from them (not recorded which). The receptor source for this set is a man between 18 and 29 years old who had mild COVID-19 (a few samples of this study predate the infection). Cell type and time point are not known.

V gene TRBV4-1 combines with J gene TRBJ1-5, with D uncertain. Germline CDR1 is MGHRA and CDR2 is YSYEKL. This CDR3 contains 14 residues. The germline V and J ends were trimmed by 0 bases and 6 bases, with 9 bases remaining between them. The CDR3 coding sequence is TGCGCCAGCAGCCAAGAGTTTGGAGCTCAGCCCCAGCATTTT. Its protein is CASSQEFGAQPQHF.

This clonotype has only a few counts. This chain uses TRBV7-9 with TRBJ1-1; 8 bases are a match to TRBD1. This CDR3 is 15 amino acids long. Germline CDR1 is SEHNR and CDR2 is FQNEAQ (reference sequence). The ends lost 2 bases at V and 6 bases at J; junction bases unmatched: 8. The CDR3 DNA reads TGTGCCAGCAGCTTATCGACAGGGGCCTGGGCTGAAGCTTTCTTT. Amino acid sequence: CASSLSTGAWAEAFF.

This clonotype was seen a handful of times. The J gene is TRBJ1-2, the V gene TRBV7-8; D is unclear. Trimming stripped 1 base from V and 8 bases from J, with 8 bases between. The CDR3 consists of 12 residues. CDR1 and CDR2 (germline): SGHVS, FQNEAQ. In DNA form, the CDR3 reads TGTGCCAGCAGCTTAGATGGGGAGGGCTACACCTTC. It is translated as CASSLDGEGYTF.

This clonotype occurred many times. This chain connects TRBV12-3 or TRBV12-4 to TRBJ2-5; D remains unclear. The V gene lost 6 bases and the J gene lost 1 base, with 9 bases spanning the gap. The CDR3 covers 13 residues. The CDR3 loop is CASSPDGQETQYF. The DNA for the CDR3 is TGTGCCAGCAGCCCTGACGGCCAAGAGACCCAGTACTTC.

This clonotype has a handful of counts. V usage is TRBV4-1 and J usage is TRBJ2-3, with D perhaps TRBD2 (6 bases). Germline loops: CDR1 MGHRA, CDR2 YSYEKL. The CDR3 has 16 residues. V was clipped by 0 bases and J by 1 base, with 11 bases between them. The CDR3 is CASSQDRGTRTDTQYF. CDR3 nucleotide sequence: TGCGCCAGCAGCCAAGATCGGGGGACCCGCACAGATACGCAGTATTTT.

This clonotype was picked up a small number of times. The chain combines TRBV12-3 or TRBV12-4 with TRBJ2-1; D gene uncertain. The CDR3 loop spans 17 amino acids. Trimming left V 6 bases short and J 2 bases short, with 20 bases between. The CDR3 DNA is TGTGCCAGCAGCCCACTGCCCCCAGATTCTGCCTACAATGAGCAGTTCTTC. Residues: CASSPLPPDSAYNEQFF.

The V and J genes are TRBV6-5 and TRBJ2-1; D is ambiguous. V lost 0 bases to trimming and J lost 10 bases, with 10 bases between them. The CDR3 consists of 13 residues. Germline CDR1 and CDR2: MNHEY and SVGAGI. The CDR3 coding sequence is TGTGCCAGCAGTTACTCGAGTAAACGGGAGCAGTTCTTC. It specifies CASSYSSKREQFF.

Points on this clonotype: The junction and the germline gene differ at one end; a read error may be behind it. In DNA form, the CDR3 reads TGTGCTAGCAGCTTAAATCCTAGCGGGGGGACCAGCACAGATACGCAGTATTTT. Its protein is CASSLNPSGGTSTDTQYF. V is TRBV7-7 and J is TRBJ2-3, with 11 bases that match TRBD2. The CDR3 has 18 amino acids. Germline V lookup: CDR1 SSHAT, CDR2 FNYEAQ (reference sequence).

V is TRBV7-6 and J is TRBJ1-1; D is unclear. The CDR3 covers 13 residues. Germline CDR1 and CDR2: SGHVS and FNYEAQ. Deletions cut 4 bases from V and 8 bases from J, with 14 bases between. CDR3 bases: TGTGCCAGCAGCTACCATCCTCAGGAAGAAGCTTTCTTT. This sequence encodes CASSYHPQEEAFF.

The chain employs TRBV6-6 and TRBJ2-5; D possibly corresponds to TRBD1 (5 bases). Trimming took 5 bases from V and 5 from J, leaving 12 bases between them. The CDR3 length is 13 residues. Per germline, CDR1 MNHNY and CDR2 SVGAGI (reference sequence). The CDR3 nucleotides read TGTGCCAGCAGTAAGCAGGGTTGGGAGACCCAGTACTTC. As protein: CASSKQGWETQYF.

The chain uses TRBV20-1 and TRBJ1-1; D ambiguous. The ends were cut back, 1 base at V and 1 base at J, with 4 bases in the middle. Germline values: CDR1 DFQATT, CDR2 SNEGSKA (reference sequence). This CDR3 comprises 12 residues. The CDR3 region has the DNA TGCAGTGCTAGAGGGGGGAACACTGAAGCTTTCTTT. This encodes CSARGGNTEAFF.

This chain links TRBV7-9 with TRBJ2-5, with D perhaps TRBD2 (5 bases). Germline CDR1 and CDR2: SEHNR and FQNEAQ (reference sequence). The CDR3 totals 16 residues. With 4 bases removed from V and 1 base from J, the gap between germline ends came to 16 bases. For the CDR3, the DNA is TGTGCCAGCAGCTCCCCTTTGCCTAGCCTCCAAGAGACCCAGTACTTC. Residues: CASSSPLPSLQETQYF.

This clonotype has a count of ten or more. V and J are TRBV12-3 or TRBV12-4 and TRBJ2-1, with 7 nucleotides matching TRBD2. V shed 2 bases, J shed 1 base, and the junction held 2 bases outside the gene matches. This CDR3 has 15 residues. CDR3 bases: TGTGCCAGCAGTTTATCCGGGGGGTCCTACAATGAGCAGTTCTTC. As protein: CASSLSGGSYNEQFF.

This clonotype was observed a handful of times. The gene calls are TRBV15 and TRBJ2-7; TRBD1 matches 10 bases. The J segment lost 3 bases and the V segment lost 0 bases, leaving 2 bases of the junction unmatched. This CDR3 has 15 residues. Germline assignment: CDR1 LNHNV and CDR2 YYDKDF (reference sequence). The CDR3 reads CATSRDDRGLYEQYF. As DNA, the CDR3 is TGTGCCACCAGCAGAGATGACAGGGGGCTCTACGAGCAGTACTTC.

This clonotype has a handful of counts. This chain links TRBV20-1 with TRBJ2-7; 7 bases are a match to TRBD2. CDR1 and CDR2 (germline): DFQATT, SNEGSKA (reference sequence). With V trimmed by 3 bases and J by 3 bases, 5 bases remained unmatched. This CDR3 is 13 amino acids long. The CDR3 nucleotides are TGCAGTGCTAGCATTGCTAGCGGCTACGAGCAGTACTTC. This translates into CSASIASGYEQYF.

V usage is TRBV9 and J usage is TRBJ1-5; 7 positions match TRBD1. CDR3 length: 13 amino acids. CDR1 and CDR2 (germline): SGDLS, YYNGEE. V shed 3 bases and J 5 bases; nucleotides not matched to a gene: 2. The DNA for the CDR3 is TGTGCCAGCAGCGGACAGGGAGATCAGCCCCAGCATTTT. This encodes CASSGQGDQPQHF.

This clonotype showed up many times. The CDR3: CASSHLGLAELDEQFF. The CDR3 nucleotides read TGCGCCAGCAGCCACCTCGGACTCGCGGAGCTCGATGAGCAGTTCTTC. The rearrangement links TRBV4-1 to TRBJ2-1; tentative D call: TRBD2 (5 bases). V lost 3 bases and J 8 bases, leaving 20 bases between the germline ends. This CDR3 spans 16 amino acids. Germline CDR1 and CDR2: MGHRA and YSYEKL.

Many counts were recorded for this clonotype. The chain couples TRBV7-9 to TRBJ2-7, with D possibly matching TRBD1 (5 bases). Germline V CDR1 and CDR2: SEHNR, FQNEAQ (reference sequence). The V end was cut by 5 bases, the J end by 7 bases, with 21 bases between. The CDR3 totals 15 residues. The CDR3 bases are TGTGCCAGCAGCCAGGGCCCTTCCCGCTCAGAAGAGCAGTACTTC. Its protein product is CASSQGPSRSEEQYF.

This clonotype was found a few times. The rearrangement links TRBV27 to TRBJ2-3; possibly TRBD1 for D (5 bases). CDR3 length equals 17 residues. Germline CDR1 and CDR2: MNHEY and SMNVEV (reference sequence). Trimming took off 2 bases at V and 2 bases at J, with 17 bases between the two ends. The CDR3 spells CASSLQGSGSHTDTQYF. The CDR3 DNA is TGTGCCAGCAGTTTACAGGGATCTGGGTCCCACACAGATACGCAGTATTTT.

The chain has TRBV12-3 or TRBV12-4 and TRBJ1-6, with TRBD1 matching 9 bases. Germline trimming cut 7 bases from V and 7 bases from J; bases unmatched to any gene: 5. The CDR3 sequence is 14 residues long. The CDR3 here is CASIDRGINSPLHF. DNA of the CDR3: TGTGCCAGCATCGACAGGGGGATAAATTCACCCCTCCACTTT.

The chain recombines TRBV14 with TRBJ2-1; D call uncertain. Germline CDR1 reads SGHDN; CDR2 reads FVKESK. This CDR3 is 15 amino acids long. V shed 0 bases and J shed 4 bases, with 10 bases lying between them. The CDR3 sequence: CASSQDPVRYNEQFF. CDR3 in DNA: TGTGCCAGCAGCCAAGACCCCGTCCGGTACAATGAGCAGTTCTTC.

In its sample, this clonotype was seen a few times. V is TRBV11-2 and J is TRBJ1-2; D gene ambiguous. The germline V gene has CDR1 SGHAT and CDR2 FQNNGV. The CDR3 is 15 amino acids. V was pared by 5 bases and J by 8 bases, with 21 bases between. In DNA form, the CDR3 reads TGTGCCAGCAGCATGTCCGGGCTGAAAGGAGAAGGCTACACCTTC. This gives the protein CASSMSGLKGEGYTF.

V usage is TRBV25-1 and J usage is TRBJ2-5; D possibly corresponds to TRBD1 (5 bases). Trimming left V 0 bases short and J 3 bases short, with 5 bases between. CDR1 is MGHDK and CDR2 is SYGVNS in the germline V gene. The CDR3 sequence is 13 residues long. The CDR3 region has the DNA TGTGCCAGCAGTGAATACAGGGAAGAGACCCAGTACTTC. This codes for CASSEYREETQYF.

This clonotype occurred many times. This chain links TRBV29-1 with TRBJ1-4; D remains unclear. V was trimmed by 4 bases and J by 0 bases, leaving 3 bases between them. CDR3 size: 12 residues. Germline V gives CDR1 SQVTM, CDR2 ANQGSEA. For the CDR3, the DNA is TGCAGCGTTGCCGCAACTAATGAAAAACTGTTTTTT. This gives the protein CSVAATNEKLFF.

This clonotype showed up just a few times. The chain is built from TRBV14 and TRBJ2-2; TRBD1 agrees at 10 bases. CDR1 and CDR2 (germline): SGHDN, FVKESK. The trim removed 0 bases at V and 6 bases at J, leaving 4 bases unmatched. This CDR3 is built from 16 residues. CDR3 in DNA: TGTGCCAGCAGCCAAGATTGGACAGGGGGACCCGGGGAGCTGTTTTTT. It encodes CASSQDWTGGPGELFF.